Given below is one T cell receptor (beta chain) in context. This entry is derived from a study of blood T cell repertoires in COVID-19. About the research overall: Samples representing acute and convalescent COVID-19 were sourced from the United States, Italy and Spain. PBMCs, B-cell-depleted T cells, or T cells were the source of the cDNA or gDNA that made up the material.

CDR1 is MDHEN, CDR2 SYDVKM, per germline. This CDR3 comprises 15 residues. V gave up 6 bases and J gave up 7 bases, with 18 bases separating them. Original analysis: Amplification of reference gene primers was used by the study to estimate nucleated cell counts. This table comes from immunoSEQ multiplex PCR, and its TCRdb copy is limited to in-frame clones, with some not included. V and J calls and clone size are those listed in that table; D and trimming were worked out from the DNA. Among about 110,000 clones listed, around nine tenths were seen once. The chain couples TRBV28 to TRBJ1-4, with no clear D. Sample: peripheral blood. This sequence originates from a woman between 45 and 60 years old with acute or convalescent COVID-19. The CDR3: CASRDEASRSEKLFF. Written as DNA, the CDR3 is TGTGCCAGCAGAGATGAAGCGTCGAGGAGTGAAAAACTGTTTTTT. Together with reference TRBV28 and TRBJ1-4, the CDR3 gives the full variable domain: DVKVTQSSRYLVKRTGEKVFLECVQDMDHENMFWYRQDPGLGLRLIYFSYDVKMKEKGDIPEGYSVSREKKERFSLILESASTNQTSMYLCASRDEASRSEKLFFGSGTQLSVL.